The 22 T cell receptor beta chains given below trace back to one sample, sequenced in a study of identical twins. TCRdb reanalysed the 5' RACE reads using MiXCR and keeps one entry per CDR3 protein. The profile covers 500,000 to 650,000 distinct CDR3 sequences, with about 20% appearing a single time and around 0.48% taken by the ten largest. These records were also assigned to another study, of yellow fever vaccine responses in identical twins.

Input material: CD4+ T cells sorted from blood. The origin of the receptors is a woman in her late teens or twenties in good health.

This clonotype was seen a handful of times. The gene calls are TRBV11-2 and TRBJ1-1, with TRBD1 as a possible D gene (6 bases). With 6 bases removed from V and 2 bases from J, the gap between germline ends came to 10 bases. This CDR3 spans 13 amino acids. Germline V gene lookup returns CDR1 SGHAT and CDR2 FQNNGV. CDR3 sequence reads: CASRTGENTEAFF. The DNA for the CDR3 is TGTGCCAGCAGGACAGGCGAAAACACTGAAGCTTTCTTT.

This clonotype was observed a handful of times. V and J are TRBV27 and TRBJ2-5; D tentatively reads TRBD1 or TRBD2 (5 bases each). Germline CDR1 is MNHEY and CDR2 is SMNVEV (reference sequence). The CDR3 sequence is 15 residues long. V lost 5 bases, J lost 3 bases, and 16 bases lay in between. CDR3: CASSGLSRGEETQYF. The DNA for the CDR3 is TGTGCCAGCAGTGGCCTATCCCGAGGGGAAGAGACCCAGTACTTC.

This chain joins TRBV20-1 and TRBJ2-3; 8 bases are shared with TRBD2. The germline V gene has CDR1 DFQATT and CDR2 SNEGSKA (reference sequence). J lost 4 bases, V lost 6 bases, and 12 bases had no gene match. This CDR3 comprises 15 residues. CDR3 sequence reads: CSAARVSGGSDTQYF. The CDR3 DNA reads TGCAGTGCGGCGAGGGTCAGCGGGGGCTCAGATACGCAGTATTTT.

The V and J genes are TRBV5-4 and TRBJ2-5, with no clear D. Per germline, CDR1 SGHNT and CDR2 YYREEE (reference sequence). V lost 4 bases and J 2 bases, leaving 18 bases between the germline ends. The CDR3 extends over 16 amino acids. The CDR3 DNA reads TGTGCCAGCAGCCACTCCGGCAGAGAGTTACAAGAGACCCAGTACTTC. It is translated as CASSHSGRELQETQYF.

In this sample, this clonotype turned up a few times. This rearrangement joins TRBV4-1 to TRBJ2-1; D perhaps matches TRBD2 (6 bases). The CDR3 runs to 15 residues. In germline, CDR1 is MGHRA, CDR2 YSYEKL. Deletions cut 0 bases from V and 2 bases from J, with 8 bases between. The CDR3 DNA is TGCGCCAGCAGCCAAGAGGTAGCGGCCTACAATGAGCAGTTCTTC. Translated: CASSQEVAAYNEQFF.

There are a few counts of this clonotype. This chain's CDR3 is CAISVGTGGSGEQYF. CDR3 sequence (DNA): TGTGCCATCAGTGTCGGGACAGGGGGCTCGGGGGAGCAGTACTTC. The rearrangement uses TRBV10-3 and TRBJ2-7; TRBD1 aligns across 12 bases. V trimming: 4 bases; J trimming: 7 bases; junction bases outside the gene matches: 8. Germline V CDR1 and CDR2: ENHRY, SYGVKD. The CDR3 contains 15 residues.

This chain uses TRBV10-2 with TRBJ2-2; D gene ambiguous. Deletions cut 7 bases from V and 6 bases from J, with 6 bases between. The CDR3 loop spans 11 amino acids. The germline V gene encodes CDR1 WSHSY and CDR2 SAAADI. CDR3 amino acids: CASINAGELFF. The CDR3 bases are TGCGCCAGCATTAACGCCGGGGAGCTGTTTTTT.

J is TRBJ2-1 and V is TRBV5-1; 8 nucleotides line up with TRBD2. With 4 bases clipped from V and 4 bases from J, the junction kept 10 bases outside the gene matches. The CDR3 is 16 residues long. Germline CDR1 is SGHRS and CDR2 is YFSETQ. CDR3 sequence reads: CASSPTASGPYNEQFF. The CDR3, as DNA: TGCGCCAGCAGCCCGACGGCTAGCGGGCCTTACAATGAGCAGTTCTTC.

The chain couples TRBV5-1 to TRBJ2-1, with 9 bases lining up with TRBD1. V was pared by 2 bases and J by 12 bases, with 18 bases of the junction left unmatched. Germline V gives CDR1 SGHRS, CDR2 YFSETQ. CDR3 length equals 17 residues. The CDR3, as DNA: TGCGCCAGCAGCTTAACTACCCCGAGACAGGGGGGAATTCGGCAGTTCTTC. Translating it yields CASSLTTPRQGGIRQFF.

The chain recombines TRBV3-1 with TRBJ2-2; 12 bases map to TRBD2. The CDR3 covers 16 residues. After removal of 3 bases from V and 4 bases from J, the junction contained 3 bases not matched to a gene. Germline V gene sequence: CDR1 LGHDT, CDR2 YNNKEL (reference sequence). The chain's CDR3 is CASSHTSGRRTGELFF. The DNA for the CDR3 is TGTGCCAGCAGCCACACTAGCGGGAGGCGCACCGGGGAGCTGTTTTTT.

This clonotype has just a few counts. This CDR3 is CASSPTPRLAGGPYNEQFF. The CDR3 DNA follows: TGTGCCAGCAGCCCTACCCCCAGACTAGCGGGAGGACCTTACAATGAGCAGTTCTTC. This chain joins TRBV7-6 and TRBJ2-1, with 13 positions matching TRBD2. Germline V gives CDR1 SGHVS, CDR2 FNYEAQ. Losses at the gene ends were 5 bases for V and 4 bases for J; bases not matched to a gene: 14. This CDR3 has 19 amino acids.

The chain links TRBV12-3 or TRBV12-4 to TRBJ1-5; D might be TRBD1 (5 bases). V was trimmed by 6 bases and J by 3 bases, leaving 12 bases between them. The CDR3 has 14 amino acids. The CDR3 is CASSRSRANQPQHF. CDR3 DNA sequence: TGTGCCAGCAGCCGTAGCAGGGCCAATCAGCCCCAGCATTTT.

In its sample, this clonotype was seen a few times. V and J are TRBV24-1 and TRBJ2-2; D not certain. The CDR3 spans 16 residues. The germline CDR1 and CDR2 sequences are KGHDR and SFDVKD. Trimming shortened V by 1 base and J by 0 bases, and 8 bases separated the two germline ends. CDR3 in DNA: TGTGCCACCAGTGATTTTTTGGCTTCGAACACCGGGGAGCTGTTTTTT. It encodes CATSDFLASNTGELFF.

V usage is TRBV3-1 and J usage is TRBJ2-5; 8 nucleotides line up with TRBD1. The CDR3 is 15 amino acids. V was clipped by 2 bases and J by 1 base; unmatched bases: 3. In germline, CDR1 is LGHDT, CDR2 YNNKEL (reference sequence). CDR3 in amino acids: CASSQYRGSQETQYF. Written as DNA, the CDR3 is TGTGCCAGCAGCCAATACAGGGGGTCCCAAGAGACCCAGTACTTC.

This clonotype has only a few counts. The chain recombines TRBV28 with TRBJ2-3; 9 positions match TRBD2. With V trimmed by 3 bases and J by 5 bases, 6 bases remained unmatched. The CDR3 spans 15 residues. CDR1 MDHEN and CDR2 SYDVKM come from the germline V gene. DNA for the CDR3: TGTGCCAGCAGTTTGTTTGCGGGGGGGGTAGATACGCAGTATTTT. Its protein is CASSLFAGGVDTQYF.

Only a few counts were recorded for this clonotype. DNA for the CDR3: TGTGCCAGCAGGGGTCGCCTAGCGGGAGCATCCGGGGAGCAGTTCTTC. This translates into CASRGRLAGASGEQFF. V gene TRBV2 combines with J gene TRBJ2-1; 10 positions agree with TRBD2. With V trimmed by 6 bases and J by 10 bases, 15 bases remained unmatched. The CDR3 runs to 16 residues. Germline V gene data show CDR1 as SNHLY and CDR2 as FYNNEI.

This clonotype was recorded a few times. The chain combines TRBV27 with TRBJ2-2; 13 bases are shared with TRBD2. There are 14 residues in the CDR3. From germline, CDR1 is MNHEY and CDR2 SMNVEV (reference sequence). Trimming cost V 7 bases and J 8 bases; bases outside gene matches: 4. The CDR3: CASIGTSGEGELFF. The DNA of the CDR3 is TGTGCCAGCATCGGGACTAGCGGGGAGGGGGAGCTGTTTTTT.

This clonotype has just a few counts. The chain is built from TRBV12-3 or TRBV12-4 and TRBJ1-4, with D possibly TRBD1 on 5 matching bases. V shed 3 bases and J shed 8 bases, with 16 bases lying between them. The length of the CDR3 is 15 residues. CDR3 coding DNA: TGTGCCAGCAGTTTGCGTCCCCTCGGGGACGAAAAACTGTTTTTT. It is translated as CASSLRPLGDEKLFF.

This clonotype was observed a few times. The CDR3 region has the DNA TGCGCCAGCAGCGAAGAGGACAGTTCAGATACGCAGTATTTT. Its translation: CASSEEDSSDTQYF. The rearrangement links TRBV5-1 to TRBJ2-3; D is possibly TRBD1 (6 bases). Germline assignment: CDR1 SGHRS and CDR2 YFSETQ. V gave up 4 bases and J gave up 4 bases, with 13 bases separating them. The CDR3 runs 14 residues.

The chain links TRBV9 to TRBJ2-1; no firm D call. This CDR3 is 17 amino acids long. V was cut by 3 bases and J by 0 bases, with 16 bases left in between. Germline-derived CDR1 and CDR2 are SGDLS and YYNGEE. Here the CDR3 reads CASSAGPGVGSYNEQFF. The CDR3 bases are TGTGCCAGCAGCGCCGGACCGGGCGTCGGCTCCTACAATGAGCAGTTCTTC.

J is TRBJ1-6 and V is TRBV27, with 8 nucleotides matching TRBD1. The CDR3 sequence is 13 residues long. After removal of 4 bases from V and 9 bases from J, the junction contained 2 bases not matched to a gene. From germline, CDR1 is MNHEY and CDR2 SMNVEV (reference sequence). The CDR3 nucleotides are TGTGCCAGCAGTTCTCAGGGGGCTTCACCCCTCCACTTT. This sequence encodes CASSSQGASPLHF.

This clonotype turned up a few times. The chain employs TRBV7-9 and TRBJ1-4; D uncertain. V was shortened by 1 base and J by 8 bases, with 11 bases between the two germline ends. This CDR3 is 14 amino acids long. Germline V gives CDR1 SEHNR, CDR2 FQNEAQ (reference sequence). The CDR3 reads CASSLGGTREKLFF. In nucleotides, the CDR3 is TGTGCCAGCAGCTTAGGGGGAACCAGGGAAAAACTGTTTTTT.